This TCR beta chain appears in the sequencing data of a study of CD8 T cells in Susac syndrome. Sequencing targeted TCR beta in T cells from blood (CD8+ and CD4+). Multiple sclerosis controls were treatment-naive patients with stable or active relapsing-remitting disease. Negative isolation was used for CD8+ and CD4+ T cells and FACS enrichment for TEMRA cells. Random-hexamer reverse transcription was applied to roughly 0.45 to 1 ug RNA. Amplification of TCR beta CDR3 used immunoSEQ multiplex PCR across 54 Vbeta and 13 Jbeta. MiXCR, run by TCRdb on the immunoSEQ multiplex PCR reads, gives a single entry per CDR3 protein. The sample consists of hundreds of thousands of distinct CDR3 sequences, about 85% of them appearing once. This CDR3 has 16 amino acids. Trimming left V 7 bases short and J 5 bases short, with 23 bases between. Germline V gene lookup returns CDR1 MDHEN and CDR2 SYDVKM.

This rearrangement joins TRBV28 to TRBJ2-5; tentative D call: TRBD2 (6 bases). This receptor was obtained from a human donor with multiple sclerosis. Sequenced material: CD8+ T cells from PBMCs. CDR3 coding DNA: TGTGCCAGCACCAGTCCGGGGAGCGGTGGAGGGGAGACCCAGTACTTC. It specifies CASTSPGSGGGETQYF.